What follows are 22 T cell receptor beta chains derived from one specimen sequenced in a study of early T cells in non-severe SARS-CoV-2 infection (dated by TCRdb to the early 2020s). Libraries came from 5' RACE. The instrument was a NextSeq 500. TCRdb ran its own pipeline on the public reads, namely fastp trimming at Q25 and MiXCR clone calling, and kept in-frame beta chains. Each CDR3 protein appears once, grouped with its most common genes and DNA. In all, the sample holds 60,000 or so distinct CDR3 sequences, and around 12% of those were seen once. The biggest ten clones account for 3.5% to 5.5% of the sample. Sequencing was performed on whole blood. These receptors all stem from an adult who was a healthcare worker with PCR-confirmed SARS-CoV-2 infection or an uninfected control (not recorded which).

V gene TRBV4-3 combines with J gene TRBJ1-1; the D is unclear. Germline V gene data show CDR1 as LGHNA and CDR2 as YSLEER. The CDR3 spans 15 residues. V dropped 0 bases and J dropped 2 bases, with 10 bases sitting between them. This CDR3 is CASSQERFGNTEAFF. In nucleotides, the CDR3 is TGCGCCAGCAGCCAAGAAAGATTCGGAAACACTGAAGCTTTCTTT.

The sample holds many counts of this clonotype. This rearrangement joins TRBV3-1 to TRBJ2-3; D remains ambiguous. V was trimmed by 3 bases and J by 0 bases, leaving 1 base between them. Germline V lookup: CDR1 LGHDT, CDR2 YNNKEL (reference sequence). The CDR3 has 12 amino acids. CDR3 sequence (DNA): TGTGCCAGCAGCCACAGCACAGATACGCAGTATTTT. Translating it yields CASSHSTDTQYF.

This clonotype occurred many times. The chain couples TRBV6-5 to TRBJ2-4, with D hard to call. Trimming cost V 5 bases and J 0 bases, with 5 bases left between them. In germline, CDR1 is MNHEY, CDR2 SVGAGI. The CDR3 totals 13 residues. The CDR3: CASSGVAKNIQYF. The CDR3 coding sequence is TGTGCCAGCAGTGGGGTAGCCAAAAACATTCAGTACTTC.

The genes are TRBV29-1 and TRBJ1-1, with unresolved D. The CDR3 extends over 13 amino acids. Germline V lookup: CDR1 SQVTM, CDR2 ANQGSEA. V lost 4 bases and J 0 bases, leaving 9 bases between the germline ends. The DNA of the CDR3 is TGCAGCGTTGCTCGCAGGATGAACACTGAAGCTTTCTTT. As protein: CSVARRMNTEAFF.

This clonotype is medium-sized by share. The chain employs TRBV29-1 and TRBJ2-2, with D perhaps TRBD2 (6 bases). The CDR3 is 15 amino acids. Germline V gene data show CDR1 as SQVTM and CDR2 as ANQGSEA. Trimming cost V 7 bases and J 7 bases, with 22 bases left between them. The CDR3 reads CSALTSPNVGGELFF. CDR3 nucleotides: TGCAGCGCCCTTACTAGCCCGAACGTTGGCGGGGAGCTGTTTTTT.

Ten or more counts support this clonotype. The chain carries TRBV7-9 and TRBJ1-5; TRBD1 matches at 10 bases. Per the germline V gene, CDR1 is SEHNR and CDR2 is FQNEAQ (reference sequence). The CDR3 runs to 16 residues. J gave up 4 bases and V 1 base, and 4 bases lay outside the gene matches. The CDR3: CASSLGLGQGNQPQHF. The CDR3 nucleotides read TGTGCCAGCAGCTTAGGCCTGGGACAGGGGAATCAGCCCCAGCATTTT. The entire variable domain, with the rest obtained from reference TRBV7-9 and TRBJ1-5, is as follows: DTGVSQNPRHKITKRGQNVTFRCDPISEHNRLYWYRQTLGQGPEFLTYFQNEAQLEKSRLLSDRFSAERPKGSFSTLEIQRTEQGDSAMYLCASSLGLGQGNQPQHFGDGTRLSIL.

This clonotype was picked up a small number of times. This sequence joins TRBV2 and TRBJ2-7; TRBD2 matches at 10 bases. CDR3 size: 13 residues. Losses at the gene ends were 8 bases for V and 5 bases for J; bases not matched to a gene: 6. The V gene's germline CDR1 is SNHLY and CDR2 FYNNEI. CDR3 bases: TGTGCCAGCCAGCGGGGGGGTCTCGACGAGCAGTACTTC. Protein sequence: CASQRGGLDEQYF. Complete variable domain (other parts from reference TRBV2 and TRBJ2-7): EPEVTQTPSHQVTQMGQEVILRCVPISNHLYFYWYRQILGQKVEFLVSFYNNEISEKSEIFDDQFSVERPDGSNFTLKIRSTKLEDSAMYFCASQRGGLDEQYFGPGTRLTVT.

This clonotype was found many times. The CDR3 here is CASSLAGQGYQSYGYTF. The CDR3, as DNA: TGTGCCAGCAGCTTAGCTGGACAGGGGTATCAAAGCTATGGCTACACCTTC. V and J are TRBV7-2 and TRBJ1-2; 9 bases fit TRBD1. Germline lookup yields CDR1 SGHTA and CDR2 FQGNSA. The CDR3 extends over 17 amino acids. V lost 0 bases, J lost 4 bases, and 9 bases stayed unmatched. Filled out from reference TRBV7-2 and TRBJ1-2, the complete variable domain reads GAGVSQSPSNKVTEKGKDVELRCDPISGHTALYWYRQSLGQGLEFLIYFQGNSAPDKSGLPSDRFSAERTGGSVSTLTIQRTQQEDSAVYLCASSLAGQGYQSYGYTFGSGTRLTVV.

The chain joins TRBV5-1 to TRBJ2-7; 7 bases match TRBD2. This CDR3 comprises 15 residues. The ends lost 0 bases at V and 0 bases at J; junction bases unmatched: 3. Germline V gene lookup returns CDR1 SGHRS and CDR2 YFSETQ. For the CDR3, the DNA is TGCGCCAGCAGCTTGGCGGCTAGCGGCTCCTACGAGCAGTACTTC. This codes for CASSLAASGSYEQYF.

In its sample, this clonotype was seen many times. V and J are TRBV7-3 and TRBJ1-1, with 7 positions matching TRBD1. V lost 4 bases, J lost 1 base, and 9 bases stayed unmatched. CDR3 size: 16 residues. Germline CDR1 reads SGHTA; CDR2 reads FQGTGA. The CDR3 nucleotides read TGTGCCAGCAGCTCGAAACAGGGGCTAGGGAACACTGAAGCTTTCTTT. It yields the protein CASSSKQGLGNTEAFF.

The table lists this clonotype with many counts. This sequence joins TRBV7-2 and TRBJ1-1; TRBD1 matches at 7 bases. The CDR3 spans 16 residues. The J segment lost 4 bases and the V segment lost 5 bases, leaving 13 bases of the junction unmatched. CDR1 and CDR2 from the germline V gene are SGHTA and FQGNSA. The CDR3 sequence is CASSPWTGDSGTEAFF. The CDR3 region has the DNA TGTGCCAGCAGCCCCTGGACGGGGGACAGCGGCACTGAAGCTTTCTTT. Based on the CDR3 plus reference TRBV7-2 and TRBJ1-1, the full variable domain is GAGVSQSPSNKVTEKGKDVELRCDPISGHTALYWYRQSLGQGLEFLIYFQGNSAPDKSGLPSDRFSAERTGGSVSTLTIQRTQQEDSAVYLCASSPWTGDSGTEAFFGQGTRLTVV.

This chain joins TRBV5-1 and TRBJ1-1; possibly TRBD1 for D (6 bases). V was cut by 2 bases and J by 3 bases, with 14 bases left in between. CDR3 length equals 15 residues. Germline assignment: CDR1 SGHRS and CDR2 YFSETQ. This CDR3 is CASSFSGAPDTEAFF. As DNA, the CDR3 is TGCGCCAGCAGCTTTTCAGGGGCACCGGACACTGAAGCTTTCTTT.

This clonotype occurred many times. This chain uses TRBV10-3 with TRBJ2-1; 9 nucleotides align to TRBD2. Per germline, CDR1 ENHRY and CDR2 SYGVKD. CDR3 size: 13 residues. The trim removed 7 bases at V and 7 bases at J, leaving 5 bases unmatched. The CDR3, as DNA: TGTGCCATCATGGCCAGCGGGGGGAATGAGCAGTTCTTC. Amino acids: CAIMASGGNEQFF.

This clonotype turned up a few times. The chain uses TRBV10-3 and TRBJ2-3; D is uncertain. The CDR3 loop spans 15 amino acids. Deletions cut 4 bases from V and 3 bases from J, with 14 bases between. CDR1 and CDR2 from the germline V gene are ENHRY and SYGVKD. The CDR3 is CAISVDQRATDTQYF. The CDR3 coding sequence is TGTGCCATCAGTGTAGACCAAAGGGCTACAGATACGCAGTATTTT.

In this sample, this clonotype turned up a few times. The chain joins TRBV18 to TRBJ1-2; D not resolved. The germline V gene encodes CDR1 KGHSH and CDR2 LQKENI. The CDR3 extends over 16 amino acids. The V end was cut by 2 bases, the J end by 3 bases, with 16 bases between. The CDR3: CASSPKDRSSYYGYTF. CDR3 nucleotides: TGTGCCAGCTCACCAAAAGATAGGAGCTCTTACTATGGCTACACCTTC.

The sample holds many counts of this clonotype. The chain combines TRBV5-5 with TRBJ1-1; D gene uncertain. Germline V lookup: CDR1 SGHKS, CDR2 YYEKEE (reference sequence). The V end lost 1 base, the J end lost 10 bases, and 17 bases lay between the germline ends. The CDR3 is made up of 14 amino acids. CDR3 amino acids: CASSLRETTEVAFF. CDR3 nucleotides: TGTGCCAGCAGCTTGAGAGAAACAACAGAGGTAGCTTTCTTT.

The chain is built from TRBV6-5 and TRBJ1-4; no definite D call. The CDR3 sequence is 15 residues long. Germline CDR1 is MNHEY and CDR2 is SVGAGI. Deletions cut 6 bases from V and 8 bases from J, with 19 bases between. CDR3 in amino acids: CASSLFAILGEKLFF. CDR3 nucleotide sequence: TGTGCCAGCAGCCTCTTCGCAATCCTGGGCGAAAAACTGTTTTTT.

The V call is TRBV7-2, the J call TRBJ2-7; D possibly uses TRBD1 or TRBD2 (5 bases each). CDR3 length: 15 amino acids. The germline V gene has CDR1 SGHTA and CDR2 FQGNSA. The V end lost 5 bases, the J end lost 7 bases, and 21 bases lay between the germline ends. Here the CDR3 reads CASSTTPGTLGEQYF. The CDR3 coding sequence is TGTGCCAGCAGCACTACTCCCGGGACGCTAGGAGAGCAGTACTTC.

This clonotype was observed a handful of times. The J gene is TRBJ1-2, the V gene TRBV6-2 or TRBV6-3; D call uncertain. The V gene's germline CDR1 is MNHEY and CDR2 SVGEGT. The CDR3 sequence is 11 residues long. The V gene lost 5 bases and the J gene lost 7 bases, with 8 bases spanning the gap. In nucleotides, the CDR3 is TGTGCCAGCAGTACCTCCACTGGCTACACCTTC. This encodes CASSTSTGYTF.

The rearrangement links TRBV9 to TRBJ2-3, with D unresolved. The V and J ends lost 1 base and 0 bases respectively, with 3 bases between them. Germline V lookup: CDR1 SGDLS, CDR2 YYNGEE. The CDR3 is made up of 13 amino acids. CDR3 loop: CASSVISTDTQYF. CDR3 DNA: TGTGCCAGCAGCGTAATCAGCACAGATACGCAGTATTTT.

This clonotype was recorded a few times. The rearrangement joins TRBV28 to TRBJ2-3; D assignment may be TRBD1 or TRBD2 (5 bases each). Trimming took 8 bases from V and 1 from J, leaving 7 bases between them. The CDR3 contains 12 residues. Germline V gene data show CDR1 as MDHEN and CDR2 as SYDVKM. The CDR3 DNA reads as TGTGCCAGCCAGGGAGGCACAGATACGCAGTATTTT. It translates to CASQGGTDTQYF.

This clonotype came up many times. The chain uses TRBV25-1 and TRBJ2-7; D unclear. This CDR3 comprises 12 residues. The V gene lost 8 bases and the J gene lost 4 bases, with 12 bases spanning the gap. Looked up from germline, CDR1 is MGHDK and CDR2 is SYGVNS. CDR3 bases: TGTGCCAGCTCGCTGAATTCTTACGAGCAGTACTTC. As protein: CASSLNSYEQYF.